The source of this T cell receptor (beta chain) is a study of T cells in Graves' hyperthyroidism and ophthalmopathy. Germline loops: CDR1 SNHLY, CDR2 FYNNEI. This CDR3 has 15 amino acids. V lost 6 bases, J lost 0 bases, and 8 bases stayed unmatched. Amplified TCR beta CDR3 regions derived from RNA transcripts. Initially, a first-round RT-PCR of the TCR CDR3 employed the HTBI primer set. TCRdb itself ran the multiplex PCR reads through MiXCR, one entry per CDR3 protein. The table shows a few hundred thousand distinct CDR3 sequences, with 15% to 19% occurring only once. Clinicians diagnosed patients from clinical symptoms, serum thyroxine and TRAb, thyroid ultrasound and orbital computed tomography. This clonotype was observed many times. Its antigen remains unknown. Study-level points and caveats: In the blood, most expanded thyroid clonotypes above 0.001 appeared as well. A median around 6 months before onset, the model predicted ophthalmopathy.

The V gene is TRBV2, the J gene TRBJ2-7, with 7 positions matching TRBD2. The sequence came from a woman aged 25-40 years with Graves' hyperthyroidism. Specimen: blood. The CDR3 nucleotides read TGTGCCAGCAGAACTAGCGCTCGGAACTCCTACGAGCAGTACTTC. This codes for CASRTSARNSYEQYF.